This note documents a single T cell receptor (beta chain) sequence. The data originate from a study of shared clonotypes between healthy human individuals. The repertoire was sequenced with immunoSEQ multiplex PCR; TCRdb's copy has only in-frame clones and lacks some. This table has approximately 2,200,000 clones, about 92% appearing once. CD45RO-negative cells were positively selected for CCR7, leaving out terminally differentiated effector memory CD45RA+ cells. Germline values: CDR1 MGHRA, CDR2 YSYEKL. CDR3 length: 16 residues. The V gene end was trimmed by 4 bases and the J gene end by 2 bases; junction bases not matched to a gene: 3.

Material for sequencing was naive CD8+ T cells from PBMCs. The chain has TRBV4-1 and TRBJ2-3, with 13 bases that match TRBD2. The clonotype was recovered from a man aged 18 to 30 in good health. Some clones in this sample may be carry-over from other donors' samples. CDR3 residues: CASSPGTSGNTDTQYF. DNA for the CDR3: TGCGCCAGCAGCCCCGGGACTAGCGGGAACACAGATACGCAGTATTTT.